This T cell receptor beta chain was captured in a study of T cell repertoires in cytomegalovirus infection. Study background: Indicated by public TCR beta signatures were CMV infection and matching HLA type.

In germline, CDR1 is MGHRA, CDR2 YSYEKL. The CDR3 runs to 14 residues. This clonotype was seen a handful of times. An end of the junction differs from the germline gene, which may be a read error. TCRdb ran MiXCR on the reads and lists one entry per CDR3 protein. The data contain fewer than 550,000 distinct CDR3 sequences, approximately 15% of them seen just once; the ten biggest clones take up 20% to 30%. The TCR originated in a human donor in good health (CMV status not recorded). Some clones in this sample may be carry-over from other donors' samples. Material: CD8+ T cells from PBMCs. The chain is built from TRBV4-1 and TRBJ1-1; D may be TRBD1 (5 bases). CDR3 in DNA: TGTGCCAGCAGCCAAAAGACAGTTAGTCCAGAAGCTTTCTTT. It translates to CASSQKTVSPEAFF.